This T cell receptor (beta chain) was sequenced for a study of shared clonotypes between healthy human individuals. Whole-study context: A donor's plate count was three for CD4 naive and three for CD4 memory; CD8 naive had two and CD8 memory one.

Deletions cut 1 base from V and 0 bases from J, with 10 bases between. The CDR3 loop spans 16 amino acids. Per the germline V gene, CDR1 is SGHAT and CDR2 is FQNNGV. Here immunoSEQ multiplex PCR was the method, and the copy in TCRdb shows in-frame clones only, minus some. Among about 2.3 million clones, 85% to 95% were seen once, and the ten largest hold around 0.4%. V is TRBV11-2 and J is TRBJ2-1, with D possibly matching TRBD1 (5 bases). This sequence was found in a man between 18 and 35 years old in good health. Some clones in this sample may be carry-over from other donors' samples. Sequenced input: naive CD4+ T cells from PBMCs. The subset denotes: CD45RA+ positively selected. Written as DNA, the CDR3 is TGTGCCAGCAGCTTAGTGGTGGGGCGCTCCTACAATGAGCAGTTCTTC. Translating gives CASSLVVGRSYNEQFF.